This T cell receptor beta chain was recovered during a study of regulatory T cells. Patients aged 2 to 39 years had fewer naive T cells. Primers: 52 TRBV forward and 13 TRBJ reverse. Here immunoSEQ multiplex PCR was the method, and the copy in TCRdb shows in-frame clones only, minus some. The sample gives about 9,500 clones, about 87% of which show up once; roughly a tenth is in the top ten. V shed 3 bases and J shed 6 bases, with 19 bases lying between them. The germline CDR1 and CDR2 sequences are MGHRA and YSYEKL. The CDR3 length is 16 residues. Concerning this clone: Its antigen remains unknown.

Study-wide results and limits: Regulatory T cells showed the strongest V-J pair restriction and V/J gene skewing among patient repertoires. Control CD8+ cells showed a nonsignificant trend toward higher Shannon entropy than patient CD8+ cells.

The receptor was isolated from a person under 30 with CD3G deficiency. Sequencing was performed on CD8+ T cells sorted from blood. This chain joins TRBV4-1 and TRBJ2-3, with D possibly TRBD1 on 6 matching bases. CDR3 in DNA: TGCGCCAGCAGCCATATACCAGGGGCGGCCCCGGATACGCAGTATTTT. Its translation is CASSHIPGAAPDTQYF.